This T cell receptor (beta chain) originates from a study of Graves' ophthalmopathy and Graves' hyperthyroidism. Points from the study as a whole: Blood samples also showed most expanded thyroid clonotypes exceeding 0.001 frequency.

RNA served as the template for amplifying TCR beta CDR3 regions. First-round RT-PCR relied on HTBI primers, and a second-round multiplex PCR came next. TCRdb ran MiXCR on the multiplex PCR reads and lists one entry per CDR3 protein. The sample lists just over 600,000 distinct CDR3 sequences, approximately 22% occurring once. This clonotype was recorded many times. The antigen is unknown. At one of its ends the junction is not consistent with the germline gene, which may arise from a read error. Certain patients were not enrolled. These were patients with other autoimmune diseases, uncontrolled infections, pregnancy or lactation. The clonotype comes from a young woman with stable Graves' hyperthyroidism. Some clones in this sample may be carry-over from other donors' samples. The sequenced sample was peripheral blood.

CDR3 loop: CASSLGRTNTEAFF. CDR3 DNA sequence: TGCGCCAGCAGCTTGGGGCGGACGAACACTGAAGCTTTCTTT. The chain uses TRBV28 and TRBJ1-1, with D possibly being TRBD1 (5 bases). CDR1 and CDR2 (germline): MDHEN, SYDVKM. This CDR3 spans 14 amino acids.